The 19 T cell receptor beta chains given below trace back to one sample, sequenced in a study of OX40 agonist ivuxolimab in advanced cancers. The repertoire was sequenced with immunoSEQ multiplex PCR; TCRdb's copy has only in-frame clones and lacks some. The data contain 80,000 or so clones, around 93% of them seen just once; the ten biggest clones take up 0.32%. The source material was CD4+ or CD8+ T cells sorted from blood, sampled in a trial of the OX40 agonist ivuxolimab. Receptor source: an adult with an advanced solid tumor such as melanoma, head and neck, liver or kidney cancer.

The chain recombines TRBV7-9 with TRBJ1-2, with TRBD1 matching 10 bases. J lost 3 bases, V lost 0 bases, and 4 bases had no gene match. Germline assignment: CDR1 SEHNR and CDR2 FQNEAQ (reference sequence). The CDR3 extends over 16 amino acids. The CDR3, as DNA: TGTGCCAGCAGCTTAGCCGGACAGGGGGTTTACTATGGCTACACCTTC. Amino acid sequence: CASSLAGQGVYYGYTF.

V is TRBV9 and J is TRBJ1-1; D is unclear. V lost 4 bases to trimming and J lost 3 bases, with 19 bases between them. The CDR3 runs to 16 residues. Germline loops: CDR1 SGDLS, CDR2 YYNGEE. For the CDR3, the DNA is TGTGCCAGCAGCCGCGCGGCCGGGCCGAAGGACACTGAAGCTTTCTTT. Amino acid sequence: CASSRAAGPKDTEAFF. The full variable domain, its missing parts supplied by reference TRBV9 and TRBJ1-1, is DSGVTQTPKHLITATGQRVTLRCSPRSGDLSVYWYQQSLDQGLQFLIQYYNGEERAKGNILERFSAQQFPDLHSELNLSSLELGDSALYFCASSRAAGPKDTEAFFGQGTRLTVV.

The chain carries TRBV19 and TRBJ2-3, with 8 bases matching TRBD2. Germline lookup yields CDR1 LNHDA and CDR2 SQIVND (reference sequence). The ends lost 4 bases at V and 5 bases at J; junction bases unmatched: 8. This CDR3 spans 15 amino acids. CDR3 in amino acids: CASSTSGLAGDTQYF. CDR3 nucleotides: TGTGCCAGTAGTACATCAGGACTAGCAGGAGATACGCAGTATTTT.

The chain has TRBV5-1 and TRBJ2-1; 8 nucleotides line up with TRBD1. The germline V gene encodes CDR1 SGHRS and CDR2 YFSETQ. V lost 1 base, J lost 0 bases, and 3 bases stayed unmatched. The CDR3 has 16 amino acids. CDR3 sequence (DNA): TGCGCCAGCAGCTTGCAGGGGGCGAGCTCCTACAATGAGCAGTTCTTC. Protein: CASSLQGASSYNEQFF.

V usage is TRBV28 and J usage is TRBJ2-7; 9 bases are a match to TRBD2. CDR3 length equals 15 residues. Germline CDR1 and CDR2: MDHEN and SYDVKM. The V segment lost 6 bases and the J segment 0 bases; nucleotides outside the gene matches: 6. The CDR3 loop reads CASRRTSGSSYEQYF. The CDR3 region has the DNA TGTGCCAGCAGGAGAACTAGCGGGTCCTCCTACGAGCAGTACTTC.

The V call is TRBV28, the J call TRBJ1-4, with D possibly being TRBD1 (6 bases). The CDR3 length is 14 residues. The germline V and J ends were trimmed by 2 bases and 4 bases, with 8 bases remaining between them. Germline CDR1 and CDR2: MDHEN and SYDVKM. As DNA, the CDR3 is TGTGCCAGCAGTTTAGGGGGCGTTAATGAAAAACTGTTTTTT. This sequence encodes CASSLGGVNEKLFF. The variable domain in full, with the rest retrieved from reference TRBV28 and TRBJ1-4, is DVKVTQSSRYLVKRTGEKVFLECVQDMDHENMFWYRQDPGLGLRLIYFSYDVKMKEKGDIPEGYSVSREKKERFSLILESASTNQTSMYLCASSLGGVNEKLFFGSGTQLSVL.

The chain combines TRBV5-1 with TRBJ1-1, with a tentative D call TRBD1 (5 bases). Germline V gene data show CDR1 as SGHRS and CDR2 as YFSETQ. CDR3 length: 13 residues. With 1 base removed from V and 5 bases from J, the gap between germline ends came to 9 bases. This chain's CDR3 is CASSLMGRTEAFF. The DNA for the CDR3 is TGCGCCAGCAGCTTGATGGGGCGAACTGAAGCTTTCTTT.

DNA of the CDR3: TGTGCCAGCAGCTTGGCCGGATCCGGTAGGGATACGCAGTATTTT. It codes for CASSLAGSGRDTQYF. The V and J genes are TRBV7-2 and TRBJ2-3; D is unclear. Per germline, CDR1 SGHTA and CDR2 FQGNSA. Trimming removed 3 bases from V and 6 bases from J, with 16 bases in between. The CDR3 totals 15 residues.

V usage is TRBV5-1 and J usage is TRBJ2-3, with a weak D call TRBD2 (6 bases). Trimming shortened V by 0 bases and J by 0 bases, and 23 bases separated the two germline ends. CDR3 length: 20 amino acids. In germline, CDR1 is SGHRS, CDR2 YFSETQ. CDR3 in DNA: TGCGCCAGCAGCTTGGCCCTCTATACTGACGGGGGTAGTAGCACAGATACGCAGTATTTT. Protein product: CASSLALYTDGGSSTDTQYF.

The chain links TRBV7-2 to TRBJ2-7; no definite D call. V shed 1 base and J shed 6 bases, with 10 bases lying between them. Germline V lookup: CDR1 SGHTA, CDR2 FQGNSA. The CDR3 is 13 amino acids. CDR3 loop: CASSLGLPSEQYF. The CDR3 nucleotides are TGTGCCAGCAGCTTAGGTCTCCCTAGCGAGCAGTACTTC.

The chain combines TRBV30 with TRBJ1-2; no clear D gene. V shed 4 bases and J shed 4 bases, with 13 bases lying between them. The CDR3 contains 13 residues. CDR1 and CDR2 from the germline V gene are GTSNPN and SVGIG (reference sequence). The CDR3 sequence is CAWNRLLSYGYTF. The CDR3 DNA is TGTGCCTGGAACCGATTACTCTCCTATGGCTACACCTTC.

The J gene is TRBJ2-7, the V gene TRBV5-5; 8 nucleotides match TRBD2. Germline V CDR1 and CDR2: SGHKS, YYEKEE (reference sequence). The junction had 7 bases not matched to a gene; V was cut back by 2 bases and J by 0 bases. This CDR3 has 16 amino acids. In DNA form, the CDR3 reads TGTGCCAGCAGCTTCGGGGGGGCCATTGTCTCCTACGAGCAGTACTTC. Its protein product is CASSFGGAIVSYEQYF.

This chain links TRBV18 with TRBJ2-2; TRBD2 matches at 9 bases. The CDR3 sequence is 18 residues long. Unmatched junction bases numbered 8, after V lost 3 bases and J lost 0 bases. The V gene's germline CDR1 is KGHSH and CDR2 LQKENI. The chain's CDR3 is CASSPRNIAGANTGELFF. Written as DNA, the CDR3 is TGTGCCAGCTCACCCAGAAATATAGCGGGGGCGAACACCGGGGAGCTGTTTTTT.

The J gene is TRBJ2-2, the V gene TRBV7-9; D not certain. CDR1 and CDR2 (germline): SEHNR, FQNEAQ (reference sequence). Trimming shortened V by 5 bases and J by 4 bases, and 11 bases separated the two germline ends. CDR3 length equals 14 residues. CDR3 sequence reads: CASSPDIFTGELFF. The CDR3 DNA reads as TGTGCCAGCAGCCCAGATATATTCACCGGGGAGCTGTTTTTT.

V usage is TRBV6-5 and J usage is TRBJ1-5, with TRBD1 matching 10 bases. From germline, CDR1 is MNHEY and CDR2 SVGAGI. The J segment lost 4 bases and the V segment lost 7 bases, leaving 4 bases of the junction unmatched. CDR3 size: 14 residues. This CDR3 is CASTSGQGNQPQHF. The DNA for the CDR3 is TGTGCCAGCACTTCGGGACAGGGGAATCAGCCCCAGCATTTT.

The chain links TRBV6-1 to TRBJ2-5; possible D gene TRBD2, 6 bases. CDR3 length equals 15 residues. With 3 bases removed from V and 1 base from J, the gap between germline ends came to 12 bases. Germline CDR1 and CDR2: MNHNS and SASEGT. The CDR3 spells CASSELRDSQETQYF. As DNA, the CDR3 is TGTGCCAGCAGTGAGTTGAGGGACTCCCAAGAGACCCAGTACTTC.

The CDR3 DNA is TGCGCCAGCAGCCAAGAGCGGGTGAGCAATCAGCCCCAGCATTTT. This translates into CASSQERVSNQPQHF. V is TRBV4-3 and J is TRBJ1-5; D is undetermined. The CDR3 contains 15 residues. V shed 0 bases and J shed 1 base, with 7 bases lying between them. Germline assignment: CDR1 LGHNA and CDR2 YSLEER.

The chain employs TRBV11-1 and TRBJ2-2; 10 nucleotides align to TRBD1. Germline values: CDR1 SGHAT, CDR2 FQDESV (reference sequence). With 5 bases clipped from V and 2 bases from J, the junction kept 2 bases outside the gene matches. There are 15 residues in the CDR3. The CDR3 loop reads CASSRQGANTGELFF. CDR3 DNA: TGTGCCAGCAGCCGACAGGGGGCCAACACCGGGGAGCTGTTTTTT.

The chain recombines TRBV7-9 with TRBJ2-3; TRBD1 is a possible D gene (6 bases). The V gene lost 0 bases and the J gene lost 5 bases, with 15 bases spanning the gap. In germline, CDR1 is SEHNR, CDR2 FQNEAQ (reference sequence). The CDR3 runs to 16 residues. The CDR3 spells CASSLAGPRGGDTQYF. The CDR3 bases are TGTGCCAGCAGCTTAGCCGGCCCCAGGGGCGGAGATACGCAGTATTTT.